Below are 8 T cell receptor beta chains sequenced from a single sample in a study of shared clonotypes between healthy human individuals. Assay used: immunoSEQ multiplex PCR; TCRdb lists only in-frame clones, some missing. This table has hundreds of thousands of clones, about two thirds appearing once. The sequenced sample consisted of memory CD4+ T cells sorted from blood. Subset defined: CD45RA-negative fraction. These receptors originate from a woman in her twenties or thirties in good health.

The chain joins TRBV19 to TRBJ2-7; D possibly matches TRBD1 or TRBD2 (5 bases each). The length of the CDR3 is 16 residues. Between the trimmed V and J ends, which lost 4 bases and 4 bases, there was a span of 20 bases. CDR1 is LNHDA, CDR2 SQIVND, per germline (reference sequence). DNA for the CDR3: TGTGCCAGTAGTAATAAAGCGGCAGGGAAACCTTACGAGCAGTACTTC. Protein: CASSNKAAGKPYEQYF.

This clone was observed a single time. V gene TRBV4-1 combines with J gene TRBJ2-7, with 9 bases matching TRBD1. With V trimmed by 3 bases and J by 3 bases, 3 bases remained unmatched. Germline V gene data show CDR1 as MGHRA and CDR2 as YSYEKL. The CDR3 has 14 amino acids. The CDR3 is CASSHPGQGYEQYF. In DNA, the CDR3 is TGCGCCAGCAGCCATCCGGGACAGGGCTACGAGCAGTACTTC.

Of note for this clone: The same CDR3 also results from other DNA sequences found in this sample. The rearrangement joins TRBV19 to TRBJ1-5; 9 bases are shared with TRBD1. This CDR3 contains 14 residues. Germline CDR1 reads LNHDA; CDR2 reads SQIVND (reference sequence). The ends lost 9 bases at V and 4 bases at J; junction bases unmatched: 7. Written as DNA, the CDR3 is TGTGCCAGCGGGGGACAGGGAGGGAATCAGCCCCAGCATTTT. This sequence encodes CASGGQGGNQPQHF.

The rearrangement links TRBV28 to TRBJ1-2; 7 bases map to TRBD1. The CDR3 is 14 amino acids. J gave up 3 bases and V 6 bases, and 7 bases lay outside the gene matches. CDR1 is MDHEN and CDR2 is SYDVKM in the germline V gene. CDR3: CASSEGRGDYGYTF. Here the CDR3 DNA reads TGTGCCAGCAGCGAGGGCAGGGGGGACTATGGCTACACCTTC.

This clone was seen a single time. The J gene is TRBJ2-7, the V gene TRBV7-8, with D perhaps being TRBD1 or TRBD2 (5 bases each). In germline, CDR1 is SGHVS, CDR2 FQNEAQ. The CDR3 is 14 residues long. Trimming shortened V by 5 bases and J by 6 bases, and 17 bases separated the two germline ends. CDR3 nucleotides: TGTGCCAGCAGCCCCCGGGGCAGGGTCGGCGAGCAGTACTTC. This encodes CASSPRGRVGEQYF.

As regards this clone: The sample holds other DNA sequences that translate to the same CDR3. V is TRBV30 and J is TRBJ1-2, with a weak D call TRBD1 (6 bases). V lost 5 bases and J 0 bases, leaving 10 bases between the germline ends. In germline, CDR1 is GTSNPN, CDR2 SVGIG (reference sequence). The CDR3 has 13 amino acids. CDR3 bases: TGTGCCTGGCGGGGGGGCCCTAACTATGGCTACACCTTC. Residues: CAWRGGPNYGYTF.

The V call is TRBV10-3, the J call TRBJ2-3; unclear D gene. V was shortened by 9 bases and J by 5 bases, with 12 bases between the two germline ends. Germline loops: CDR1 ENHRY, CDR2 SYGVKD. This CDR3 has 12 amino acids. The CDR3: CAIAGLEDTQYF. The CDR3 nucleotides read TGTGCCATAGCAGGTCTCGAAGATACGCAGTATTTT.

The rearrangement joins TRBV18 to TRBJ2-1; TRBD2 might be the D (6 bases). V was clipped by 4 bases and J by 0 bases, with 7 bases between them. Per the germline V gene, CDR1 is KGHSH and CDR2 is LQKENI. The length of the CDR3 is 14 residues. CDR3 sequence (DNA): TGTGCCAGCTCACAGGGACTCTCCTACAATGAGCAGTTCTTC. It yields the protein CASSQGLSYNEQFF. The whole variable domain, remainder taken from reference TRBV18 and TRBJ2-1, is NAGVMQNPRHLVRRRGQEARLRCSPMKGHSHVYWYRQLPEEGLKFMVYLQKENIIDESGMPKERFSAEFPKEGPSILRIQQVVRGDSAAYFCASSQGLSYNEQFFGPGTRLTVL.